Included here is one T cell receptor beta chain sequence, with context. The clone's antigen remains unknown. Base qualities are not recorded, but no much larger clone differs from it by a single base. CD4+CD127+ cells were sorted as the conventional CD4 T cell population. The healthy donors who provided the control samples were not related to the patients. Sorting of Tconv and Treg cells intended for TCRbeta sequencing was performed on a FACSAria flow cytometer. Sorted cells were collected in 5-ml round-bottom polystyrene tubes, and dry cell pellets were stored frozen at -80 degrees C prior to sequencing. CDR1 and CDR2 are read off the germline V gene as SGHDT and YYEEEE. Relative to germline, V is missing 2 bases and J is missing 4 bases, with 8 bases of the junction outside any gene match. The CDR3, cysteine through phenylalanine, is 15 amino acids long. The read is trimmed to its CDR3 DNA, 45 bases read in frame from base 1.

This specimen comes from a study of B cell selection in AIRE deficiency (dated by TCRdb to the late 2010s). For the wider study: Researchers compared TCRbeta repertoires of sorted blood CD4+ conventional T cells and regulatory T cells in AIRE-deficient patients with those in healthy controls. The TCR-sequenced cohort comprised about five AIRE-deficient APECED patients and about five healthy control donors.

Study-wide findings and limitations: Around 30% of Treg TCRbeta sequences shared among healthy donors appeared in patient Tconv cells, suggesting diversion of Treg-biased clones into the Tconv compartment. Only TCRbeta chains were sequenced, and about 33% of the Treg sequences shared among healthy donors were also detected in healthy Tconv cells, possibly owing to differing TCRalpha chains. In terms of TCRBV gene usage, CDR3 length and TCR diversity, Tconv and Treg cells from AIRE-deficient patients looked similar to Tconv and Treg cells from healthy donors. Among 3,500 to 4,000 shared Treg TCRbeta sequences, 31.6% were shared exclusively by healthy donors and about 9% exclusively by patients, which suggests that Treg selection is less efficient in the absence of AIRE. Shared Treg sequences had shorter CDR3s, reflecting a bias toward rearrangements with few non-templated nucleotide insertions.

TCRbeta chain sequencing was performed with the immunoSEQ platform. Per the original workflow: Pooled conventional T cell repertoires yielded 1.1x10^5 or so distinct in-frame TCRbeta sequences from patients and approximately 140,000 from healthy donors. Treg TCRbeta sequences shared by two or more individuals were defined as public, and these public Treg TCRbeta sequences were subsequently searched for in Tconv repertoires. To test for differences between groups, Mann-Whitney U tests with Bonferroni-Dunn correction were run in GraphPad Prism 7.03. TCRdb's version of the immuneACCESS table is confined to in-frame rearrangements and falls short of the full clone set. An unresolved V gene accounts for under half of the shortfall where checked; the remainder is of unknown origin. The DNA was the basis for D and trimming; V, J and clone size are from that table. In this sample the table shows roughly 25,000 clones, less than 97% of which occur a single time. Over 0.2% of the sample is taken by the ten largest.

The chain couples TRBV5-6 to TRBJ1-1; TRBD1 matches 7 bases in the middle. Sequencing was performed on CD4+CD127+ conventional T cells sorted from PBMCs. This clonotype originated in a human donor in good health. The nucleotide sequence is given as TGTGCCAGCAGCTTTCCAGGGGGAGGTCTCACTGAAGCTTTCTTT. The translation is CASSFPGGGLTEAFF.